The entry that follows covers one T cell receptor (beta chain) sequence. The identical CDR3 is also encoded by other nucleotide sequences in the sample. This sample is part of a study of blood T cell repertoires in COVID-19. Background on the study: COVID-19 samples, acute and convalescent, were from the United States, Italy and Spain. Sources were T cells, B-cell-depleted T cells, or PBMCs; the material itself was cDNA or gDNA.

The CDR3 is 11 residues long. V lost 9 bases, J lost 5 bases, and 10 bases lay in between. Germline CDR1 and CDR2: SNHLY and FYNNEI. Original processing methods: The assay estimated nucleated cells by amplifying reference gene primers. TCRdb keeps only in-frame clones here, not all; method: immunoSEQ multiplex PCR. The DNA was the basis for D and trimming; V, J and clone size are from that table. This table has around 140,000 clones, more than 75% appearing once. The sequence was collected from a human donor in a cohort sampled during active COVID-19. The chain is built from TRBV2 and TRBJ2-5; D uncertain. The sequenced sample was peripheral blood. CDR3 sequence reads: CASSVRETQYF. As DNA, the CDR3 is TGTGCCAGTTCCGTCCGGGAGACCCAGTACTTC.